A selection of T cell receptor beta chains follows, all from one sample in a study of T-cell memory formation after mild COVID-19. Each CDR3 protein gets one entry after TCRdb re-called the 5' RACE reads with MiXCR. This table holds about 400,000 distinct CDR3 sequences, approximately 16% found once. The sequenced material came from PBMCs or a T cell subset sorted from them (not recorded which). The receptors shown here come from a young man who had mild COVID-19 (a few samples of this study predate the infection). Cell type and time point are not known. CDR3s include the opening cysteine and the closing phenylalanine or tryptophan. The D gene is left open where the match is weak. Where a row states a size, it is once, few, many or the class of an expanded clone; other rows omit it.

>.|TRBJ2-5|TRBV7-2|.
TGTGCCAGCAGCAAAATGGAGGGCTTGGGGACCCAGTACTTC
CASSKMEGLGTQYF
>few|TRBJ1-1|TRBV6-5|.
TGTGCCAGCAGTTACAGCGGACCTGGGGAAGCTTTCTTT
CASSYSGPGEAFF
>few|TRBJ2-2|TRBV9|.
TGTGCCAGCACCTTTACGGGTGACACCGGGGAGCTGTTTTTT
CASTFTGDTGELFF
>.|TRBJ2-3|TRBV13|.
TGTGCCAGCAGCTTGGAGGGGGAAGCTACGCAGTATTTT
CASSLEGEATQYF
>few|TRBJ2-1|TRBV4-2|TRBD1
TGTGCCAGCAGCCAAGCACAGGGGGCCCTGGAGCAGTTCTTC
CASSQAQGALEQFF
>few|TRBJ2-7|TRBV5-1|.
TGCGCCAGCAGCTTGGGGGTCGGGGTCTCCTACGAGCAGTACTTC
CASSLGVGVSYEQYF
>.|TRBJ1-1|TRBV7-2|TRBD1
TGTGCCAGCAGCACCGGACAGGGTGGGACTGAAGCTTTCTTT
CASSTGQGGTEAFF
>.|TRBJ2-2|TRBV6-5|TRBD1
TGTGCCAGCACCAAGTGGACAGGGGCCGGGGAGCTGTTTTTT
CASTKWTGAGELFF
>.|TRBJ2-2|TRBV7-9|.
TGTGCCAGCAGCGACAGTACAGACACCGGGGAGCTGATTTTT
CASSDSTDTGELIF
>few|TRBJ2-5|TRBV20-1|TRBD1
TGCAGTCAAGACAGGGAAGGGTCAATCAGCCGGGCCCAGTACTTC
CSQDREGSISRAQYF
>.|TRBJ1-2|TRBV20-1|.
TGCAGTGCTGAGGCCCGTGAGGGCTACACCTTC
CSAEAREGYTF
>few|TRBJ2-1|TRBV12-3/TRBV12-4|TRBD2
TGTGCCAGCAGTTTATCCCTTTTGGCGGGGGGATGGGATGAGCAGTTCTTC
CASSLSLLAGGWDEQFF
>few|TRBJ2-3|TRBV5-1|.
TGCGCCAGCACCATAGGCGGGGGCCGCACAGATACGCAGTATTTT
CASTIGGGRTDTQYF
>few|TRBJ1-1|TRBV3-1|.
TGTGCCAGCAGCCAGGCCAAGGTGAACACTGAAGCTTTCTTT
CASSQAKVNTEAFF
>.|TRBJ2-4|TRBV4-2|TRBD1
TGTGCCAGCAGCCAACTTGGACAGGTAGCCAAAAACATTCAGTACTTC
CASSQLGQVAKNIQYF
>few|TRBJ1-1|TRBV4-2|TRBD1
TGTGCCAGCAGCACGGACAGGGTCACTGAAGCTTTCTTT
CASSTDRVTEAFF
>many|TRBJ2-3|TRBV4-2|.
TGTGCCAGCAGCCAAGTTGAGCAGGGAGAAGGCACGCAGTATTTT
CASSQVEQGEGTQYF
>.|TRBJ1-2|TRBV3-1|.
TGTGCCAGCAGCCAGCGAGGGCAAGGACGTAGTGGCTACACCTTC
CASSQRGQGRSGYTF
>many|TRBJ2-3|TRBV28|TRBD2
TGTGCCAGCAGTGCGGGGGGGGACTCAGATACGCAGTATTTT
CASSAGGDSDTQYF
>.|TRBJ1-1|TRBV7-9|.
TGTGCCAGCAGCTTCAGTCGGGGGAACACTGAAGCTTTCTTT
CASSFSRGNTEAFF
>few|TRBJ2-1|TRBV15|TRBD2
TGTGCCACCAGGGCGACTAGCGGGGGCTACAATGAGCAGTTCTTC
CATRATSGGYNEQFF
>few|TRBJ2-6|TRBV6-1|.
TGTGCCAGTGCAACTGGGGCCAACGTCCTGACTTTC
CASATGANVLTF
>.|TRBJ2-3|TRBV7-9|.
TGTGCCAGCTGCGGGACACGGGGTCCCACAGATACGCAGTATTTT
CASCGTRGPTDTQYF
>.|TRBJ1-6|TRBV4-1|TRBD1
TGCGCCAGCAGCCAAACCGCGACAGGGAGGGAGTCACCCCTCCACTTT
CASSQTATGRESPLHF
>.|TRBJ2-3|TRBV11-2|TRBD2
TGTGCCAGCAGCGGCGGGGGGGCCAGAGATACGCAGTATTTT
CASSGGGARDTQYF
>.|TRBJ1-1|TRBV6-2/TRBV6-3|TRBD1
TGTGCCAGCAGTTTAATTGGTCCGGGACAGGGGGCGTCTGAAGCTTTCTTT
CASSLIGPGQGASEAFF
>few|TRBJ2-1|TRBV20-1|.
TGCAGTGTCGACGGCCGCTCCTGGGGCAATGAGCAGTTCTTC
CSVDGRSWGNEQFF
>.|TRBJ1-4|TRBV6-6|TRBD1
TGTGCCAGCAGGGGACAGCTCAGTGAAAAACTGTTTTTT
CASRGQLSEKLFF
>.|TRBJ1-2|TRBV9|.
TGTGCCAGCAGCTCAGCAGGACCGACTAACTATGGCTACACCTTC
CASSSAGPTNYGYTF
>few|TRBJ2-6|TRBV6-5|.
TGTGCCAGCAGTTCCCGGTGGCGTAGTTCTGGGGCCAACGTCCTGACTTTC
CASSSRWRSSGANVLTF
>.|TRBJ2-1|TRBV7-8|.
TGTGCCAGCAGGCTGCAAGCTGAGCAGTTCTTC
CASRLQAEQFF
>few|TRBJ2-3|TRBV14|.
TGTGCCAGCAGCCGAGAGGTCGCAGATACGCAGTATTTT
CASSREVADTQYF
>few|TRBJ2-2|TRBV11-2|TRBD1
TGTGCCAGCAGCTTAAACAGGGGGCGCGCCGGGGAGCTGTTTTTT
CASSLNRGRAGELFF
>few|TRBJ2-1|TRBV18|TRBD2
TGTGCCAGCTCCCACCTTGGAGCGGGGGCTCGTGAGCAGTTCTTC
CASSHLGAGAREQFF
>few|TRBJ1-2|TRBV5-1|TRBD1
TGCGCCAGCAGCTCCGGACCCTCCGGGACAGACTATGGCTACACCTTC
CASSSGPSGTDYGYTF
>.|TRBJ1-1|TRBV27|.
TGTGCCAGCAGTTTATACGGAGGGGTAGGGACTGAAGCTTTCTTT
CASSLYGGVGTEAFF
>.|TRBJ2-7|TRBV7-9|.
TGTGCCAGCAGCTTAGATGATCTCCCCTACGAGCAGTACTTC
CASSLDDLPYEQYF
>few|TRBJ1-1|TRBV4-1|.
TGCGCCAGCAGCCAAGCTGGGGGGCGCGGCGCTGAAGCTTTCTTT
CASSQAGGRGAEAFF
>few|TRBJ2-1|TRBV6-2/TRBV6-3|TRBD2
TGTGCCAGCACTTTCCGGGGGGGCTCCTACAATGAGCAGTTCTTC
CASTFRGGSYNEQFF
>.|TRBJ2-1|TRBV11-2|.
TGTGCCAGCAGTCTATCCCGAGAGAATGAGCAGTTCTTC
CASSLSRENEQFF
>.|TRBJ1-1|TRBV6-1|.
TGTGCCAGCAGTCCCATGGATCCGGGCCCTGAAGCTTTCTTT
CASSPMDPGPEAFF
>few|TRBJ1-2|TRBV20-1|.
TGCAGTGCTTTTTCAGGGAGATCCTATGGCTACACCTTC
CSAFSGRSYGYTF
>few|TRBJ1-1|TRBV4-2|TRBD1
TGTGCCAGCAGCCTCGCAACATCCGGGACAGCGAACACTGAAGCTTTCTTT
CASSLATSGTANTEAFF
>many|TRBJ1-2|TRBV12-3/TRBV12-4|.
TGTGCCAGCAGTTTGCAAGGGGCCCTGGGCTACACCTTC
CASSLQGALGYTF
>.|TRBJ2-3|TRBV20-1|.
TGCAGTGCTATCCCCGCCGATACGCAGTATTTT
CSAIPADTQYF
>.|TRBJ1-2|TRBV28|TRBD1
TGTGCCAGCAGGACAGGGGATGGCTACACCTTC
CASRTGDGYTF
>many|TRBJ1-5|TRBV7-2|.
TGTGCCAGCAGCTTAGTAGGAGGTCAGAATCAGCCCCAGCATTTT
CASSLVGGQNQPQHF
>.|TRBJ1-4|TRBV7-9|.
TGTGCCAGCAGCTCCCAAAATGAAAAACTGTTTTTT
CASSSQNEKLFF
>many|TRBJ2-1|TRBV12-3/TRBV12-4|TRBD1
TGTGCCAGCAGTTTAGACTTTGACAGGGGGCGTGAGCAGTTCTTC
CASSLDFDRGREQFF
>.|TRBJ2-5|TRBV7-8|TRBD1
TGTGCCAGCAGCTTTAACAGGGGAGTGGAGACCCAGTACTTC
CASSFNRGVETQYF
>.|TRBJ1-5|TRBV4-3|TRBD1
TGCGCCAGCAGCCAAGTAGTCTGGGACAGGGGCGATCAGCCCCAGCATTTT
CASSQVVWDRGDQPQHF
>.|TRBJ1-5|TRBV5-1|.
TGCGCCAGCAGCTTATCCCGAGATCAGCCCCAGCATTTT
CASSLSRDQPQHF
>.|TRBJ2-5|TRBV28|.
TGTGCCATCCTGTACCAAGAGACCCAGTACTTC
CAILYQETQYF
>many|TRBJ2-1|TRBV6-5|.
TGTGCCAGCAGTTACGGGTACGGTGAGCAGTTCTTC
CASSYGYGEQFF
>many|TRBJ1-5|TRBV12-3/TRBV12-4|TRBD1
TGTGCCAGCAGGCCGGGACAGGGAGGTCAGCCCCAGCATTTT
CASRPGQGGQPQHF